One sample yielded the 22 T cell receptor beta chains listed below, sequenced in a study of blood T cell repertoires in COVID-19. The protocol was immunoSEQ multiplex PCR, while the TCRdb copy is restricted to in-frame clones and leaves out a portion. The table records about 150,000 clones, around 90% of them present only once. What was sequenced was peripheral blood. The receptor set was obtained from a human donor in a cohort sampled during active COVID-19.

This chain uses TRBV27 with TRBJ2-7; TRBD1 agrees at 10 bases. Germline V lookup: CDR1 MNHEY, CDR2 SMNVEV (reference sequence). The length of the CDR3 is 14 residues. The V gene end was trimmed by 3 bases and the J gene end by 2 bases; junction bases not matched to a gene: 1. Written as DNA, the CDR3 is TGTGCCAGCAGTTTGGACAGGGGGACCTACGAGCAGTACTTC. The encoded protein is CASSLDRGTYEQYF.

This chain uses TRBV2 with TRBJ2-3; 10 bases are shared with TRBD2. J lost 12 bases, V lost 6 bases, and 12 bases had no gene match. There are 14 residues in the CDR3. Germline CDR1 reads SNHLY; CDR2 reads FYNNEI. The CDR3: CASSDLAGADPQYF. The CDR3 DNA reads TGTGCCAGCAGCGATCTAGCGGGGGCCGACCCCCAGTATTTT.

V is TRBV27 and J is TRBJ1-2, with D unresolved. The length of the CDR3 is 15 residues. Trimming stripped 6 bases from V and 3 bases from J, with 17 bases between. In germline, CDR1 is MNHEY, CDR2 SMNVEV (reference sequence). Here the CDR3 reads CASRGGKLPHYGYTF. The CDR3 region has the DNA TGTGCCAGCAGGGGAGGGAAACTTCCGCACTATGGCTACACCTTC.

This chain connects TRBV29-1 to TRBJ1-1; TRBD1 aligns across 11 bases. V dropped 5 bases and J dropped 4; count of bases not matched to a gene: 3. This CDR3 spans 13 amino acids. Germline CDR1 is SQVTM and CDR2 is ANQGSEA. In DNA form, the CDR3 reads TGCAGCGTTTTCGGGACAGGGGGCACTGAAGCTTTCTTT. Protein: CSVFGTGGTEAFF.

This clone was picked up one time. The rearrangement joins TRBV7-3 to TRBJ1-6, with D possibly being TRBD1 (5 bases). Germline V gene data show CDR1 as SGHTA and CDR2 as FQGTGA. Trimming pared 2 bases from V and 9 bases from J, leaving 17 bases between. The CDR3 loop spans 16 amino acids. CDR3 bases: TGTGCCAGCAGCTTAGCCCCGACAGAAAGTTTTTCACCCCTCCACTTT. Translating gives CASSLAPTESFSPLHF.

V and J are TRBV3-1 (or the pseudogene TRBV3-2) and TRBJ1-4; 11 nucleotides line up with TRBD1. The CDR3 covers 14 residues. V gave up 4 bases and J gave up 7 bases; unmatched junction bases: 2. Germline assignment: CDR1 LGHDT and CDR2 YNNKEL (reference sequence). The CDR3 nucleotides are TGTGCCAGCAGCCGGACAGGGGGCTCTGAAAAACTGTTTTTT. Its translation is CASSRTGGSEKLFF.

With regard to this clone: At one boundary the junction diverges from the germline segment, which might be a read error. CDR3 sequence reads: CASSYDRGPKTGELFF. CDR3 nucleotide sequence: TGTGCCAGCAGCTACGACAGGGGCCCGAAGACCGGGGAGCTGTTTTTT. This chain uses TRBV13 with TRBJ2-2; 8 bases map to TRBD1. CDR1 and CDR2 (germline): PRHDT, FYEKMQ (reference sequence). The CDR3 length is 16 residues.

V gene TRBV11-3 combines with J gene TRBJ2-7, with 7 nucleotides matching TRBD1. The CDR3 totals 15 residues. J gave up 3 bases and V 5 bases, and 10 bases lay outside the gene matches. Germline V CDR1 and CDR2: SGHNT, YENEEA. The CDR3 nucleotides are TGTGCCAGCAGCCCTCTCGGGACAGCCCTCTACGAGCAGTACTTC. Translated: CASSPLGTALYEQYF.

This chain joins TRBV3-1 (or the pseudogene TRBV3-2) and TRBJ2-2, with D possibly TRBD2 on 5 matching bases. Germline V lookup: CDR1 LGHDT, CDR2 YNNKEL (reference sequence). This CDR3 region has 13 residues. V lost 1 base, J lost 7 bases, and 7 bases lay in between. CDR3 protein: CASSQGEGGELFF. The CDR3 DNA reads TGTGCCAGCAGCCAAGGAGAGGGCGGGGAGCTGTTTTTT.

Turning to this clone: This specimen includes other DNA sequences encoding the same CDR3. This chain connects TRBV7-9 to TRBJ1-1; 10 nucleotides align to TRBD1. The V and J ends lost 4 bases and 0 bases, in that order; junction bases with no gene match: 5. CDR3 length: 16 amino acids. CDR1 SEHNR and CDR2 FQNEAQ come from the germline V gene (reference sequence). The CDR3, as DNA: TGTGCCAGCAGCTCCCGACAGGGGGCTCTGAACACTGAAGCTTTCTTT. As protein: CASSSRQGALNTEAFF.

The rearrangement joins TRBV11-1 to TRBJ2-3; weak D call: TRBD1 (5 bases). CDR3 size: 14 residues. V lost 5 bases to trimming and J lost 3 bases, with 12 bases between them. Germline V gene lookup returns CDR1 SGHAT and CDR2 FQDESV (reference sequence). The CDR3: CASSIQQGTDTQYF. In nucleotides, the CDR3 is TGTGCCAGCAGCATTCAGCAGGGTACAGATACGCAGTATTTT.

The chain is built from TRBV27 and TRBJ2-7; D is perhaps TRBD1 (6 bases). CDR3 length: 16 residues. In germline, CDR1 is MNHEY, CDR2 SMNVEV (reference sequence). V lost 6 bases and J lost 1, with 19 bases in between. This chain's CDR3 is CASSRGGRGPSYEQYF. Here the CDR3 DNA reads TGTGCCAGCAGCCGTGGCGGCAGGGGTCCTTCCTACGAGCAGTACTTC.

The CDR3 sequence: CASTGQAAGGYTF. The CDR3 DNA sequence: TGTGCCAGCACCGGACAGGCGGCTGGGGGCTACACCTTC. The chain recombines TRBV6-6 with TRBJ1-2, with 7 bases identical to TRBD1. CDR3 size: 13 residues. J lost 8 bases, V lost 7 bases, and 10 bases had no gene match. Germline V gives CDR1 MNHNY, CDR2 SVGAGI (reference sequence).

The rearrangement uses TRBV7-9 and TRBJ2-6, with a possible D match to TRBD2 (5 bases). Looked up from germline, CDR1 is SEHNR and CDR2 is FQNEAQ (reference sequence). This CDR3 region has 15 residues. V was cut by 5 bases and J by 5 bases, with 13 bases left in between. This CDR3 is CASSPTGKRANVLTF. The CDR3 DNA follows: TGTGCCAGCAGCCCCACCGGGAAACGGGCCAACGTCCTGACTTTC.

This chain uses TRBV11-3 with TRBJ1-2, with TRBD1 matching over 10 bases. This CDR3 spans 14 amino acids. Germline CDR1 is SGHNT and CDR2 is YENEEA. With 5 bases clipped from V and 8 bases from J, the junction kept 8 bases outside the gene matches. CDR3 sequence reads: CASSDDRTGGGYTF. The CDR3 coding sequence is TGTGCCAGCAGCGATGATCGGACAGGGGGGGGCTACACCTTC.

The chain combines TRBV21-1 with TRBJ1-1. TRBV21-1 is an annotated pseudogene. The CDR3 has 14 amino acids. CDR3 in DNA: TGTGCCAGCAGCACCAGACCCGGCGGCACTGAAGCTTTCTTT. It yields the protein CASSTRPGGTEAFF.

The chain carries TRBV3-1 (or the pseudogene TRBV3-2) and TRBJ2-5, with a weak D call TRBD2 (5 bases). Trimming stripped 0 bases from V and 5 bases from J, with 10 bases between. The CDR3 runs 14 residues. From germline, CDR1 is LGHDT and CDR2 YNNKEL (reference sequence). This CDR3 is CASSQERGWETQYF. The CDR3 DNA reads TGTGCCAGCAGCCAAGAGAGAGGGTGGGAGACCCAGTACTTC.

This clone was observed a handful of times. The rearrangement links TRBV11-3 to TRBJ2-3; 10 bases are a match to TRBD2. The CDR3 sequence is 16 residues long. Germline CDR1 reads SGHNT; CDR2 reads YENEEA. The V gene end was trimmed by 3 bases and the J gene end by 0 bases; junction bases not matched to a gene: 3. The CDR3, as DNA: TGTGCCAGCAGCTTGGGACTAGCGCCTAGCACAGATACGCAGTATTTT. Translating gives CASSLGLAPSTDTQYF.

The V and J genes are TRBV30 and TRBJ1-5; D is ambiguous. Germline assignment: CDR1 GTSNPN and CDR2 SVGIG (reference sequence). The CDR3 spans 15 residues. V was pared by 3 bases and J by 5 bases, with 17 bases between. In DNA, the CDR3 is TGTGCCTGGAGACCCCGGACGGGAAAGTATCAGCCCCAGCATTTT. Translating gives CAWRPRTGKYQPQHF. Supplemented by reference TRBV30 and TRBJ1-5, the full variable domain reads SQTIHQWPATLVQPVGSPLSLECTVEGTSNPNLYWYRQAAGRGLQLLFYSVGIGQISSEVPQNLSASRPQDRQFILSSKKLLLSDSGFYLCAWRPRTGKYQPQHFGDGTRLSIL.

This chain uses TRBV30 with TRBJ1-2, with 7 bases that match TRBD1. CDR1 and CDR2 from the germline V gene are GTSNPN and SVGIG (reference sequence). Trimming removed 5 bases from V and 0 bases from J; junction bases left unmatched: 0. There are 12 residues in the CDR3. CDR3 sequence reads: CAWGTANYGYTF. In DNA, the CDR3 is TGTGCCTGGGGGACAGCTAACTATGGCTACACCTTC. Together with reference TRBV30 and TRBJ1-2, the CDR3 gives the full variable domain: SQTIHQWPATLVQPVGSPLSLECTVEGTSNPNLYWYRQAAGRGLQLLFYSVGIGQISSEVPQNLSASRPQDRQFILSSKKLLLSDSGFYLCAWGTANYGYTFGSGTRLTVV.

This rearrangement joins TRBV6-5 to TRBJ2-7; the D gene is possibly TRBD2 (6 bases). CDR3 length equals 14 residues. V lost 6 bases and J 2 bases, leaving 14 bases between the germline ends. Germline V gene sequence: CDR1 MNHEY, CDR2 SVGAGI. The CDR3 DNA sequence: TGTGCCAGCAGCCTCCACCGGGGGACCTACGAGCAGTACTTC. Translating it yields CASSLHRGTYEQYF.

The chain uses TRBV29-1 and TRBJ2-7, with 8 bases lining up with TRBD1. The CDR3 has 16 residues. Germline lookup yields CDR1 SQVTM and CDR2 ANQGSEA. V lost 4 bases to trimming and J lost 5 bases; unmatched junction nucleotides: 16. The CDR3 bases are TGCAGCGTTGCAACTCGTGGGGCAGGGGGCTACAACGAGCAGTACTTC. This sequence encodes CSVATRGAGGYNEQYF.